This entry describes one TCR beta chain. Its antigen is still unknown. The record originates from a study of shared clonotypes between healthy human individuals. Findings and limits, study-wide: It was expected that sequencing depth would affect clonotype sharing among donors. The rarefaction results pointed to incomplete sorted-subset sequencing despite large depth.

Adult donors, all healthy and HIV-negative, had no recent acute infections or vaccinations. Looked up from germline, CDR1 is SQVTM and CDR2 is ANQGSEA. The length of the CDR3 is 14 residues. V lost 4 bases to trimming and J lost 4 bases; unmatched junction nucleotides: 4. Using immunoSEQ multiplex PCR, the repertoire was profiled, and TCRdb retains in-frame clones only, with some absent. Of about 110,000 clones listed, 68% were seen once; the top ten hold roughly 22%. The sample consisted of memory CD8+ T cells sorted from blood. As to subset: CD45RO+ cells pooled with CCR7-negative TemRA cells. The chain employs TRBV29-1 and TRBJ2-3, with 11 bases identical to TRBD2. This receptor was identified in a woman aged 30 to 39 in good health. The CDR3 sequence is CSVVGTSGADTQYF. DNA of the CDR3: TGCAGCGTTGTGGGGACTAGCGGCGCAGATACGCAGTATTTT.